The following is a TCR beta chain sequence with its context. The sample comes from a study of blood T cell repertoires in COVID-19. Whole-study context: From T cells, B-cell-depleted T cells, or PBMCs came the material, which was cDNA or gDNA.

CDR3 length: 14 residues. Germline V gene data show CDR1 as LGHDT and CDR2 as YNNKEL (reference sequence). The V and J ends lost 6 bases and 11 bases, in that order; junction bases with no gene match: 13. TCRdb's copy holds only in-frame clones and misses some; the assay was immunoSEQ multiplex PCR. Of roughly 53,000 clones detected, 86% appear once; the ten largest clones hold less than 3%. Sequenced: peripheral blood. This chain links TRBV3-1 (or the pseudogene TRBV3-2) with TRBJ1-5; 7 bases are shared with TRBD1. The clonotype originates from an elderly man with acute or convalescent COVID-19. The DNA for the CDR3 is TGTGCCAGCAGTCTATCGGGACAGACTATGACCCAGCATTTT. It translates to CASSLSGQTMTQHF.